The rows below give T cell receptor beta chains drawn from one sample of a study of T cells in Graves' hyperthyroidism and ophthalmopathy. MiXCR, run by TCRdb on the multiplex PCR reads, gives a single entry per CDR3 protein. The table includes hundreds of thousands of distinct CDR3 sequences, around 13% detected once. The specimen sequenced was blood. The receptors derive from a woman between 18 and 29 years old with Graves' hyperthyroidism. Each CDR3 is given with its conserved first and last residue. The D gene is left open where the match is weak. Clone sizes are given selectively: once, few, many, or a class where the clone is expanded.

d_call | clone_size | j_call | v_call | cdr3_nt | cdr3_aa
. | few | TRBJ2-1 | TRBV6-1 | TGTGCCAGCACCCTATCCCGGCTTTACAATGAGCAGTTCTTC | CASTLSRLYNEQFF
. | few | TRBJ1-1 | TRBV12-3/TRBV12-4 | TGTGCCAGCATCCAACAAGGCTGGGGGATGAGTGAAGCTTTCTTT | CASIQQGWGMSEAFF
. | few | TRBJ2-7 | TRBV18 | TGTGCCAGCTCACCACCTGGACTAAACCTACGCGAGCAGTACTTC | CASSPPGLNLREQYF
. | few | TRBJ2-2 | TRBV7-8 | TGTGCCAGCAGCTTCCTCATTGGGTTTAGCGCCGGGGAGCTGTTTTTT | CASSFLIGFSAGELFF
TRBD1 | many | TRBJ2-1 | TRBV11-3 | TGTGCCAGCAGCCCGGACAGGGGCTACAATGAGCAGTTCTTC | CASSPDRGYNEQFF
. | many | TRBJ1-6 | TRBV3-1 | TGTGCCAGCAGCCAAGATGGGACGAAGTCACCCCTCCACTTT | CASSQDGTKSPLHF
TRBD2 | . | TRBJ2-2 | TRBV6-2/TRBV6-3 | TGTGCCAGCACCCGGTCGGGGGGGCTCTCCGGGGAGCTGTTTTTT | CASTRSGGLSGELFF
TRBD1 | few | TRBJ1-4 | TRBV13 | TGTGCCAGCAGCACCTCGACAGGGTCTGAAAAACTGTTTTTT | CASSTSTGSEKLFF
. | many | TRBJ1-3 | TRBV2 | TGTGCCAACTCCCCCCCGCCGGGAAACACCATATATTTT | CANSPPPGNTIYF
. | many | TRBJ2-5 | TRBV20-1 | TGCAGTGCGGATGTCGGGAAAGAGACCCAGTACTTC | CSADVGKETQYF
. | many | TRBJ1-1 | TRBV7-3 | TGTGCCAGCAGCTTAAATCCAGGGAGGACTGAAGCTTTCTTT | CASSLNPGRTEAFF
. | few | TRBJ1-1 | TRBV4-1 | TGCGCCAGCAGGACCAGCTTGAACACTGAAGCTTTCTTT | CASRTSLNTEAFF
TRBD2 | . | TRBJ2-5 | TRBV9 | TGTGCCAGCAGCGTAGCTACGGCTAGCGGGAGAAAAGAGACCCAGTACTTC | CASSVATASGRKETQYF
. | many | TRBJ1-5 | TRBV20-1 | TGCAGTGCTAGAGCCGGGGGACCGTCCCCCAATCAGCCCCAGCATTTT | CSARAGGPSPNQPQHF
. | many | TRBJ2-3 | TRBV12-3/TRBV12-4 | TGTGCCAGCACCCCATTCCGGCGCCCTAGCACAGATACGCAGTATTTT | CASTPFRRPSTDTQYF
TRBD1 | . | TRBJ2-2 | TRBV28 | TGTGCCAGCAGCAGGGGGCGGGTGGCCGGGGAGCTGTTTTTT | CASSRGRVAGELFF
TRBD1 | few | TRBJ1-1 | TRBV6-1 | TGTGCCAGCAGACTGACGACAGGGCCCCTGAACACTGAAGCTTTCTTT | CASRLTTGPLNTEAFF
. | many | TRBJ2-2 | TRBV18 | TGTGCCAGCGAGCTCTCTTACATCGCGAACACCGGGGAGCTGTTTTTT | CASELSYIANTGELFF
. | many | TRBJ2-3 | TRBV9 | TGTGCCAGCAGCGTAGGAGGGGGACTCACAGATACGCAGTATTTT | CASSVGGGLTDTQYF
TRBD1 | many | TRBJ2-7 | TRBV2 | TGTGCCAGCAAGACTGGACAGGGGACCTACGAGCAGTACTTC | CASKTGQGTYEQYF
TRBD1 | . | TRBJ2-1 | TRBV7-6 | TGTGCCAGCAGGGCTGGGGACAGTACGCGCAATGAGCAGTTCTTC | CASRAGDSTRNEQFF
. | few | TRBJ2-7 | TRBV18 | TGTGCCAGCTCACCTAATAGCGGCCCCTACGAGCAGTACTTC | CASSPNSGPYEQYF
TRBD2 | many | TRBJ2-7 | TRBV5-1 | TGCGCCAGCAGCCCCACGGCGGGGGGAGTCTACGAGCAGTACTTC | CASSPTAGGVYEQYF
. | . | TRBJ1-1 | TRBV19 | TGTGCCAGTAGGTCTCTCAGCCTGAACACTGAAGCTTTCTTT | CASRSLSLNTEAFF
. | . | TRBJ1-2 | TRBV6-2/TRBV6-3 | TGTGCCAGCAGATACACCGGGACGGGCTATGGCTACACCTTC | CASRYTGTGYGYTF
. | few | TRBJ2-1 | TRBV7-2 | TGTGCCAGCAGCTCGGACACACGACAGTTCTTC | CASSSDTRQFF
TRBD2 | many | TRBJ2-1 | TRBV29-1 | TGCAGCGTTGGAGGAGCGGGGGGTAAAAAAAGCGCCTACAATGAGCAGTTCTTC | CSVGGAGGKKSAYNEQFF
. | . | TRBJ2-3 | TRBV6-2/TRBV6-3 | TGTGCCAGCAGTTACCCCTCGTCGGGGGATACGCAGTATTTT | CASSYPSSGDTQYF
. | many | TRBJ1-2 | TRBV6-1 | TGTGCCAGCAGTGCCGAATTGGGCGGCTATGGCTACACCTTC | CASSAELGGYGYTF
. | many | TRBJ2-3 | TRBV19 | TGTGCCAGTAGTATAGATGGACCTAGCACAGATACGCAGTATTTT | CASSIDGPSTDTQYF
TRBD2 | few | TRBJ2-2 | TRBV10-2 | TGCGCCAGCAGTGACCGAGGACTAGCAGTCACCGGGGAGCTGTTTTTT | CASSDRGLAVTGELFF
. | . | TRBJ2-3 | TRBV6-1 | TGTGCCAGCAGCCCGAACTGGGCTGTAACAGATACGCAGTATTTT | CASSPNWAVTDTQYF
. | many | TRBJ2-3 | TRBV12-3/TRBV12-4 | TGTGCCAGCACCGGAGCGGGCGGGCCCACAGATACGCAGTATTTT | CASTGAGGPTDTQYF
. | few | TRBJ2-1 | TRBV6-1 | TGTGCCAGCAGTTCGTCCCTAGCGCCTACCTACAATGAGCAGTTCTTC | CASSSSLAPTYNEQFF
. | many | TRBJ1-5 | TRBV12-3/TRBV12-4 | TGTGCCAGCAGTCCCGCTCGAGGGCTTCAGCCCCAGCATTTT | CASSPARGLQPQHF
. | few | TRBJ2-6 | TRBV11-2 | TGTGCCAGCAGCGTAGGGAAATACCAACTTAGCTCTGGGGCCAACGTCCTGACTTTC | CASSVGKYQLSSGANVLTF
. | . | TRBJ1-1 | TRBV13 | TGTGCCAGCAGCGTGGACTGGCTTGGCACTGAAGCTTTCTTT | CASSVDWLGTEAFF
. | many | TRBJ1-2 | TRBV5-5 | TGTGCCAGCAGCTTGGAGCTCTCCTATGGCTACACCTTC | CASSLELSYGYTF
TRBD1 | . | TRBJ1-3 | TRBV12-3/TRBV12-4 | TGTGCCAGCAGTCTCGCGGACAGGGGGCCTTACTCTGGAAACACCATATATTTT | CASSLADRGPYSGNTIYF
. | many | TRBJ2-7 | TRBV12-3/TRBV12-4 | TGTGCCAGCAAGGGATCCTCCTACGAGCAGTACTTC | CASKGSSYEQYF
. | . | TRBJ2-2 | TRBV29-1 | TGCAGCGTTGTGGGCAGGGTAACCGGCGGGGAGCTGTTTTTT | CSVVGRVTGGELFF
TRBD1 | many | TRBJ2-1 | TRBV13 | TGTGCCAGCAGCTTCGGGACAGCCGTGAGGAATGAGCAGTTCTTC | CASSFGTAVRNEQFF
. | many | TRBJ2-5 | TRBV7-8 | TGTGCCAGCACGTATACTGCTAGGACGCGCGAGACCCAGTACTTC | CASTYTARTRETQYF
. | many | TRBJ1-1 | TRBV11-2 | TGTGCCAGCAGCTTTGGTTTCGAGGCTTTCTTT | CASSFGFEAFF
TRBD2 | . | TRBJ2-7 | TRBV11-2 | TGTGCCAGCAGCTTTAGTGGGGGGCGACTAGCGGGAGTCGAGCAGTACTTC | CASSFSGGRLAGVEQYF